This is a list of T cell receptor beta chains from one sample in a study of T-cell reconstitution after alpha-beta-depleted transplantation in children. MiXCR was run by TCRdb on the PCR reads, yielding one entry per CDR3 protein. The sample holds around 670,000 distinct CDR3 sequences; less than 15% are singletons and the top ten take 0.79%. Sequencing used PBMCs, obtained before TCRalphabeta/CD19-depleted stem cell transplant. Source of these receptors: a girl aged 2 to 9 with congenital amegakaryocytic thrombocytopenia, due to receive a stem cell transplant. Both conserved end residues are part of each CDR3. D genes are given only for firm matches. Where a row states a size, it is once, few, many or the class of an expanded clone; other rows omit it.

V	J	D	size	DNA	CDR3
TRBV2	TRBJ2-7	-	-	TGTGCCAGCATGGTACTACCTTTGGGCGAGCAGTACTTC	CASMVLPLGEQYF
TRBV20-1	TRBJ2-1	-	many	TGCAGTGCTAGCGCTAGCCCCTACAATGAGCAGTTCTTC	CSASASPYNEQFF
TRBV3-1	TRBJ2-3	TRBD2	few	TGTGCCAGCAGCCAAGTCCCAGGATCACAGATTACAGCGGGAACCACAGATACGCAGTATTTT	CASSQVPGSQITAGTTDTQYF
TRBV6-5	TRBJ1-1	-	few	TGTGCCAGCAATGGACAAAACACTGAAGCTTTCTTT	CASNGQNTEAFF
TRBV12-3/TRBV12-4	TRBJ2-3	-	few	TGTGCCAGCAGTTTAAACATGGCGGGACGCTTCACAGATACGCAGTATTTT	CASSLNMAGRFTDTQYF
TRBV5-1	TRBJ1-1	-	-	TGCGCCAGCAGTCTTGGAGTGGGGCAGTACTACACTGAAGCTTTCTTT	CASSLGVGQYYTEAFF
TRBV4-1	TRBJ2-1	TRBD2	few	TGCGCCAGCAGCCGATCCCCTCCGGGAGGTATCGATGAGCAGTTCTTC	CASSRSPPGGIDEQFF
TRBV3-1	TRBJ2-3	-	many	TGTGCCAGCAGCCAAAAGCAACAATGGCCAGATACGCAGTATTTT	CASSQKQQWPDTQYF
TRBV29-1	TRBJ2-1	TRBD1	many	TGCAGCGTTGCCCGAACCGGGACAGGGAACGATGAGCAGTTCTTC	CSVARTGTGNDEQFF
TRBV6-1	TRBJ2-7	-	many	TGTGCCAGCAGTAAGTACCAGACAACCTACGAGCAGTACTTC	CASSKYQTTYEQYF
TRBV7-9	TRBJ2-7	TRBD2	-	TGTGCCAGCAGCTTTAGCGGGAGTCCCGAGCAGTACTTC	CASSFSGSPEQYF
TRBV7-9	TRBJ2-7	-	many	TGTGCCAGCAGCCACCCAGGGGACGAGCAGTACTTC	CASSHPGDEQYF
TRBV15	TRBJ2-7	-	-	TGTGCCACCAGCAGACCCCAATTTGCGGGATTAAGCTACGAGCAGTACTTC	CATSRPQFAGLSYEQYF